This T cell receptor beta chain was sequenced in a study of blood T cell repertoires in COVID-19. Background on the study: COVID-19 samples, acute and convalescent, were from the United States, Italy and Spain.

Germline CDR1 is MNHEY and CDR2 is SVGAGI. The CDR3 is 13 residues long. V was pared by 6 bases and J by 8 bases, with 3 bases of the junction left unmatched. Profiling relied on immunoSEQ multiplex PCR, and the TCRdb table lists in-frame clones only, not all of them. The repertoire holds under 400,000 clones, with 88% as singletons. Input material: PBMCs or T cells enriched from blood (not recorded which). The sequence was obtained from a woman aged 30 to 39 who had been exposed to COVID-19. V gene TRBV6-5 combines with J gene TRBJ2-1; 11 nucleotides line up with TRBD2. CDR3 sequence: CASRTSGSDEQFF. The DNA of the CDR3 is TGTGCCAGCAGAACTAGCGGGAGTGATGAGCAGTTCTTC.